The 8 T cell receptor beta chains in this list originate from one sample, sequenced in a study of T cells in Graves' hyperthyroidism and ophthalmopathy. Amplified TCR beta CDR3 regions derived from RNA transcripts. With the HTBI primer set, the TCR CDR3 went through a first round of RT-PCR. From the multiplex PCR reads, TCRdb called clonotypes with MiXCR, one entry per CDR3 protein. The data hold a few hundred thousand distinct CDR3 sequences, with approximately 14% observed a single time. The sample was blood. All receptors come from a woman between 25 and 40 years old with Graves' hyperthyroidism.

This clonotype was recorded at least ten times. In nucleotides, the CDR3 is TGTGCCAGCTCATCCAGGGGCAGCGAAAAACTGTTTTTT. Translation gives CASSSRGSEKLFF. This chain links TRBV18 with TRBJ1-4; a possible D gene is TRBD1 (6 bases). In germline, CDR1 is KGHSH, CDR2 LQKENI. V lost 5 bases to trimming and J lost 8 bases, with 12 bases between them. This CDR3 region has 13 residues.

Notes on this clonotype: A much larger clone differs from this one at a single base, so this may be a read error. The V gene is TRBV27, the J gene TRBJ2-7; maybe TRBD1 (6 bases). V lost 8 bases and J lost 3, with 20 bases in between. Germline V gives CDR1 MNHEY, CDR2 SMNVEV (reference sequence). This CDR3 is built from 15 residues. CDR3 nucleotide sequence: TGTGCCAGCCGAAGAGGGGGTTCTGTTGTCTACGAGCAGTACTTC. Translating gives CASRRGGSVVYEQYF.

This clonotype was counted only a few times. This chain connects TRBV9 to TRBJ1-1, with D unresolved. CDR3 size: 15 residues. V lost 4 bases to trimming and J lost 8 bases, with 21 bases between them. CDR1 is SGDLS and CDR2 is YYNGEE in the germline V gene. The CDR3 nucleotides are TGTGCCAGCAGCCCAGGCCTAATTGAGGTTTGGGAAGCTTTCTTT. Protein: CASSPGLIEVWEAFF.

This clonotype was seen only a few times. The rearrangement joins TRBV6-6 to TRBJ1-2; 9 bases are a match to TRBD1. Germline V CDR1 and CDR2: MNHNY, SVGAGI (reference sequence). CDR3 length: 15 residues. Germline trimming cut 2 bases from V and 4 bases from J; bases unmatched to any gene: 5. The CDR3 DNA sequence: TGTGCCAGCAGTTACGACCGGGACAGGGCCTATGGCTACACCTTC. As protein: CASSYDRDRAYGYTF.

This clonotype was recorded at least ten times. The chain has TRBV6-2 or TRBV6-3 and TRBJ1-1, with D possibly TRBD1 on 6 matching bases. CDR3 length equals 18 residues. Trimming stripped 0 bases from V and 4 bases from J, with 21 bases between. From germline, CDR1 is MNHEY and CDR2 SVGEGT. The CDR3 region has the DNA TGTGCCAGCAGTTACTCGATATTTGGGGGCCCAGAGGGCACTGAAGCTTTCTTT. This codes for CASSYSIFGGPEGTEAFF.

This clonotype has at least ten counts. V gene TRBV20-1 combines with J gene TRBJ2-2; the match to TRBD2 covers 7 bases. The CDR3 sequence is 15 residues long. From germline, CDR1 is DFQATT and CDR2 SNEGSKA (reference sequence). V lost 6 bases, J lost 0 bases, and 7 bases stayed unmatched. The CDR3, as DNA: TGCAGTGCCCGCCTAGCGGATACGAACACCGGGGAGCTGTTTTTT. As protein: CSARLADTNTGELFF.

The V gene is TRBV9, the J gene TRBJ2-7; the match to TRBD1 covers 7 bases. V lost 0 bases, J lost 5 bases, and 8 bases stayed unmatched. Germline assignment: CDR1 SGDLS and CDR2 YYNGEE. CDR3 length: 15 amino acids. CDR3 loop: CASSVAGTEGHEQYF. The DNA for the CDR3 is TGTGCCAGCAGCGTAGCTGGGACAGAGGGCCACGAGCAGTACTTC.

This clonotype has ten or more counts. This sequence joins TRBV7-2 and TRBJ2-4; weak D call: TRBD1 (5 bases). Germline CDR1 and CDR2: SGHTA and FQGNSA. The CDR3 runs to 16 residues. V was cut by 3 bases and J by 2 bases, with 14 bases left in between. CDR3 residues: CASSLSRGASKNIQYF. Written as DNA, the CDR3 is TGTGCCAGCAGCTTGTCAAGGGGCGCGTCCAAAAACATTCAGTACTTC.